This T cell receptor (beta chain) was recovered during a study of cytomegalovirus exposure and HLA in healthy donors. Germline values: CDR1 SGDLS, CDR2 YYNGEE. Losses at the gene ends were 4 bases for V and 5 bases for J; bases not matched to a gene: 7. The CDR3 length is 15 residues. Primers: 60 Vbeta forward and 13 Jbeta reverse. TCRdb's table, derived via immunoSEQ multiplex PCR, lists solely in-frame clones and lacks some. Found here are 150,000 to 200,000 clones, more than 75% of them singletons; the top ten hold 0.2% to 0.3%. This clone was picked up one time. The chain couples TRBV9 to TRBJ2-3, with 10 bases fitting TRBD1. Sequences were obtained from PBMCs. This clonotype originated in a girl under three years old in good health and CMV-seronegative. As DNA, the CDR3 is TGTGCCAGCAGCCACAGCGGGACAGGGGTAGATACGCAGTATTTT. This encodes CASSHSGTGVDTQYF.